What follows are 7 T cell receptor beta chains derived from one specimen sequenced in a study of cytomegalovirus exposure and HLA in healthy donors. Primers included in the PCR were 60 Vbeta and 13 Jbeta primers. TCRdb keeps only in-frame clones here, not all; method: immunoSEQ multiplex PCR. The sample lists some 250,000 clones; 75% to 85% were seen once. The sample was PBMCs. The source is a woman in her fifties or sixties in good health and CMV-seropositive.

This clone showed up just a few times. V usage is TRBV4-1 and J usage is TRBJ1-1, with D unresolved. V shed 3 bases and J shed 1 base, with 12 bases lying between them. The germline CDR1 and CDR2 sequences are MGHRA and YSYEKL. The CDR3 loop spans 15 amino acids. CDR3 region: CASSHPGVPNTEAFF. In DNA, the CDR3 is TGCGCCAGCAGCCACCCGGGAGTACCGAACACTGAAGCTTTCTTT.

The rearrangement links TRBV12-5 to TRBJ2-7; D perhaps matches TRBD1 (5 bases). Trimming removed 5 bases at V and 3 bases at J, with 11 bases between. Germline CDR1 is LGHNT and CDR2 is FRNRAP. CDR3 size: 13 residues. DNA for the CDR3: TGTGCTAGTGGTCAGGGTTTGCTCTACGAGCAGTACTTC. Residues: CASGQGLLYEQYF. The complete variable domain, with remaining parts taken from reference TRBV12-5 and TRBJ2-7, reads DARVTQTPRHKVTEMGQEVTMRCQPILGHNTVFWYRQTMMQGLELLAYFRNRAPLDDSGMPKDRFSAEMPDATLATLKIQPSEPRDSAVYFCASGQGLLYEQYFGPGTRLTVT.

This chain connects TRBV28 to TRBJ2-7; 7 bases are a match to TRBD1. The CDR3 spans 15 residues. V gave up 4 bases and J gave up 0 bases; unmatched junction bases: 6. The germline gives CDR1 MDHEN, CDR2 SYDVKM. CDR3 sequence (DNA): TGTGCCAGCAGTTCTCCCGGGACAGACTCCTACGAGCAGTACTTC. Protein sequence: CASSSPGTDSYEQYF.

The CDR3 loop reads CASSFSTEGLAGVGEQFF. The CDR3 DNA is TGTGCCAGCAGCTTTTCAACCGAGGGGCTAGCGGGAGTGGGTGAGCAGTTCTTC. The rearrangement uses TRBV13 and TRBJ2-1; 10 bases agree with TRBD2. Unmatched junction bases numbered 17, after V lost 3 bases and J lost 9 bases. Germline V gene lookup returns CDR1 PRHDT and CDR2 FYEKMQ (reference sequence). This CDR3 is 18 amino acids long.

The chain carries TRBV10-3 and TRBJ2-7; TRBD1 matches 7 bases. Trimming at V came to 4 bases and at J to 3 bases, leaving 6 bases not matched to a gene. Germline CDR1 ENHRY, CDR2 SYGVKD. This CDR3 comprises 14 residues. CDR3 loop: CAISGDSSFYEQYF. In nucleotides, the CDR3 is TGTGCCATCAGTGGGGACAGCTCGTTCTACGAGCAGTACTTC.

The chain links TRBV5-1 to TRBJ2-1; 15 bases are shared with TRBD2. The germline V gene has CDR1 SGHRS and CDR2 YFSETQ. Unmatched junction bases numbered 9, after V lost 5 bases and J lost 9 bases. The CDR3 consists of 16 residues. The CDR3 region is CASRVTPGLAGGEQFF. The CDR3 nucleotides read TGCGCCAGCAGGGTCACGCCGGGACTAGCGGGAGGTGAGCAGTTCTTC.

The genes are TRBV28 and TRBJ2-1, with 7 nucleotides matching TRBD1. Germline V gene data show CDR1 as MDHEN and CDR2 as SYDVKM. This CDR3 region has 12 residues. The ends lost 5 bases at V and 13 bases at J; junction bases unmatched: 8. CDR3 coding DNA: TGTGCCAGCAGTCTGAACAGGGGTGACCAGTTCTTC. Amino acids: CASSLNRGDQFF.